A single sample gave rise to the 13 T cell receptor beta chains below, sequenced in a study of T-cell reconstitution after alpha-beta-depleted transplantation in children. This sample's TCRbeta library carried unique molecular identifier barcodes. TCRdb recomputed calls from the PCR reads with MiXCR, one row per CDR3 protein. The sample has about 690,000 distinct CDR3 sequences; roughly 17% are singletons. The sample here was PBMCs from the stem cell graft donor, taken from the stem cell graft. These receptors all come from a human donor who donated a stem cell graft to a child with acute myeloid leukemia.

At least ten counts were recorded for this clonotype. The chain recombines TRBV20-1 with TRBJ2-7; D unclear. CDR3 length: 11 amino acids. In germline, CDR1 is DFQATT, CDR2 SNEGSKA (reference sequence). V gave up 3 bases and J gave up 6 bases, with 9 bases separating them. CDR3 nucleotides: TGCAGTGCTAGCTGGAACCTCGAGCAGTACTTC. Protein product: CSASWNLEQYF.

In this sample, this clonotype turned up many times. The CDR3 spells CASSPETGGINEAFF. For the CDR3, the DNA is TGTGCCAGCAGTCCCGAGACAGGGGGCATAAATGAAGCTTTCTTT. The J gene is TRBJ1-1, the V gene TRBV12-3 or TRBV12-4; TRBD1 matches 10 bases. This CDR3 is built from 15 residues. Trimming at V came to 5 bases and at J to 7 bases, leaving 10 bases not matched to a gene.

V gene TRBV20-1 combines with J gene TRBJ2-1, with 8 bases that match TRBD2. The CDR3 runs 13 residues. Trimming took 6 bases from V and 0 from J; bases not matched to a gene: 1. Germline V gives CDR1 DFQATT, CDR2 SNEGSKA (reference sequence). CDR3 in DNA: TGCAGTGCGGGGACTAGCTCCTACAATGAGCAGTTCTTC. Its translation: CSAGTSSYNEQFF.

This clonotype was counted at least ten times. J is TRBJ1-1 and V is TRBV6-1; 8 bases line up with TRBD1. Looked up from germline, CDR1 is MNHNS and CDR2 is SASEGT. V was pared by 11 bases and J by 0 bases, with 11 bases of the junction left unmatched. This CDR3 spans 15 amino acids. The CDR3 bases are TGTGCCGTCGGTTGGACAGGGCAAATGAACACTGAAGCTTTCTTT. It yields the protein CAVGWTGQMNTEAFF.

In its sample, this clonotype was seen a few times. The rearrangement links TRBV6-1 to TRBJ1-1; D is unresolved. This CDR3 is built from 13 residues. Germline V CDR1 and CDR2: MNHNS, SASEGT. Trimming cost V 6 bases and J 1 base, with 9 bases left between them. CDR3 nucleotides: TGTGCCAGCAGAAACGGAGGGAACACTGAAGCTTTCTTT. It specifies CASRNGGNTEAFF.

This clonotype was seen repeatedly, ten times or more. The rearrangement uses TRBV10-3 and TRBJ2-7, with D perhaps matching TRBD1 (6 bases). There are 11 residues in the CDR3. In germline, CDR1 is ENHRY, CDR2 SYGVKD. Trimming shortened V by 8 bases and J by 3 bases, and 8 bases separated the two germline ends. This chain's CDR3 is CAIGQRYEQYF. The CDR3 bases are TGTGCCATCGGACAGCGCTACGAGCAGTACTTC.

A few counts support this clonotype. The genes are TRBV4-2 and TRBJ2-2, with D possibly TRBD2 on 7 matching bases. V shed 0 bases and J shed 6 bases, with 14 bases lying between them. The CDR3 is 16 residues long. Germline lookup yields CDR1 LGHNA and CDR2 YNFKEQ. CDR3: CASSQDGGGGPGELFF. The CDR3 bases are TGTGCCAGCAGCCAAGATGGAGGGGGGGGGCCCGGGGAGCTGTTTTTT.

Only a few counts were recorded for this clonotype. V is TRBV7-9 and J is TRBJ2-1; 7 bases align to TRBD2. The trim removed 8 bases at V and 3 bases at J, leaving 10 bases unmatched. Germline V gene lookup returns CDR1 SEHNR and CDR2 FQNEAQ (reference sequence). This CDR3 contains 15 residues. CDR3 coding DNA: TGTGCCAGCGTTTCGGGAGGCGGGCTCTACAATGAGCAGTTCTTC. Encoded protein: CASVSGGGLYNEQFF.

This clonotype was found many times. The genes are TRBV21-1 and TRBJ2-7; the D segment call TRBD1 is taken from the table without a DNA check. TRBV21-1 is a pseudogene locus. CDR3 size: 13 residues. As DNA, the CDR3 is TGTGCCATAAACCCCGGGAAGTCCTACGAGCAGTACGTC. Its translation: CAINPGKSYEQYV.

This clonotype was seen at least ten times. The CDR3: CASQGIKNTEAFF. The CDR3 DNA is TGTGCCAGCCAGGGGATTAAGAACACTGAAGCTTTCTTT. The chain couples TRBV7-7 to TRBJ1-1, with D possibly TRBD1 on 6 matching bases. The V and J ends lost 8 bases and 1 base respectively, with 11 bases between them. There are 13 residues in the CDR3. The germline V gene has CDR1 SSHAT and CDR2 FNYEAQ (reference sequence).

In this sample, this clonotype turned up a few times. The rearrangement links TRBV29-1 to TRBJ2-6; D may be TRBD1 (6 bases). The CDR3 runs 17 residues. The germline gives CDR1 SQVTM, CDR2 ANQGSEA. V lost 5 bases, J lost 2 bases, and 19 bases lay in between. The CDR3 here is CSVPGHGISAGANVLTF. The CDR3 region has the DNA TGCAGCGTTCCGGGACACGGAATCTCAGCTGGGGCCAACGTCCTGACTTTC.

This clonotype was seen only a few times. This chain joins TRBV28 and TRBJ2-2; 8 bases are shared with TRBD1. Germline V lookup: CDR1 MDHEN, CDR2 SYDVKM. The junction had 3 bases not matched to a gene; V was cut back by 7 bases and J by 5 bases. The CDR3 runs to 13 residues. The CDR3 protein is CASKGQDTGELFF. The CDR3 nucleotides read TGTGCCAGCAAGGGACAGGATACCGGGGAGCTGTTTTTT.

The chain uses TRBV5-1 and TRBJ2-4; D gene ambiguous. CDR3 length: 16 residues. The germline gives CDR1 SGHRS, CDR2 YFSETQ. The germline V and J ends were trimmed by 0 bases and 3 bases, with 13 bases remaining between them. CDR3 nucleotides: TGCGCCAGCAGCTTGGGATGGGGAACAAGCAAAAACATTCAGTACTTC. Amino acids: CASSLGWGTSKNIQYF.